Shown below are 24 T cell receptor beta chains from a single sample sequenced in a study of CD8+ T cells in alopecia areata. Treatment specified: oral pan-JAK inhibitor, 5-10 mg twice daily. Sequencing templates came from extracted RNA that was reverse transcribed into cDNA. TCRdb's table, derived via immunoSEQ multiplex PCR, lists solely in-frame clones and lacks some. The profile covers over 150,000 clones, with about 55% appearing a single time and 9.5% to 14% taken by the ten largest. This sample comprised CD8+ T cells sorted from blood, obtained at week 24, from a patient treated with tofacitinib. The origin of the receptors is a human donor with alopecia areata.

The chain carries TRBV6-5 and TRBJ1-1; no firm D call. The CDR3 loop spans 13 amino acids. The ends were cut back, 6 bases at V and 4 bases at J, with 12 bases in the middle. In germline, CDR1 is MNHEY, CDR2 SVGAGI. In DNA form, the CDR3 reads TGTGCCAGCAGAATCGCCTATAGCACTGAAGCTTTCTTT. This sequence encodes CASRIAYSTEAFF.

This clone was picked up a small number of times. The genes are TRBV7-6 and TRBJ2-5; the D gene could be TRBD1 or TRBD2 (5 bases each). V was clipped by 4 bases and J by 3 bases, with 15 bases between them. CDR3 length equals 15 residues. Germline values: CDR1 SGHVS, CDR2 FNYEAQ. Here the CDR3 reads CASSSLDRGEETQYF. The CDR3 DNA follows: TGTGCCAGCAGCTCCCTTGATCGGGGCGAAGAGACCCAGTACTTC.

This clone is a singleton in its sample. V is TRBV30 and J is TRBJ1-4; no clear D gene. Germline V gives CDR1 GTSNPN, CDR2 SVGIG (reference sequence). The CDR3 runs 14 residues. Trimming took off 1 base at V and 5 bases at J, with 11 bases between the two ends. CDR3 DNA: TGTGCCTGGAGTGGGACGGGGAAGAATGAAAAACTGTTTTTT. Protein: CAWSGTGKNEKLFF. The variable domain in full, completed from reference TRBV30 and TRBJ1-4, reads SQTIHQWPATLVQPVGSPLSLECTVEGTSNPNLYWYRQAAGRGLQLLFYSVGIGQISSEVPQNLSASRPQDRQFILSSKKLLLSDSGFYLCAWSGTGKNEKLFFGSGTQLSVL.

V and J are TRBV19 and TRBJ1-6, with D perhaps TRBD1 (5 bases). Germline CDR1 and CDR2: LNHDA and SQIVND (reference sequence). The CDR3 has 14 amino acids. Trimming cost V 5 bases and J 8 bases, with 13 bases left between them. The CDR3 coding sequence is TGTGCCAGTAGTTCCCGAGGAGGGGATTCACCCCTCCACTTT. Encoded protein: CASSSRGGDSPLHF. Combining the CDR3 with reference TRBV19 and TRBJ1-6 gives the whole variable domain DGGITQSPKYLFRKEGQNVTLSCEQNLNHDAMYWYRQDPGQGLRLIYYSQIVNDFQKGDIAEGYSVSREKKESFPLTVTSAQKNPTAFYLCASSSRGGDSPLHFGNGTRLTVT.

The J gene is TRBJ2-5, the V gene TRBV27, with D possibly being TRBD1 (5 bases). Germline-derived CDR1 and CDR2 are MNHEY and SMNVEV (reference sequence). There are 14 residues in the CDR3. The V end lost 6 bases, the J end lost 5 bases, and 16 bases lay between the germline ends. The CDR3 DNA sequence: TGTGCCAGCAGAACGACAGCAACACTGGAGACCCAGTACTTC. Its protein product is CASRTTATLETQYF.

This sequence joins TRBV7-9 and TRBJ1-1; unclear D gene. This CDR3 contains 12 residues. Germline V gene sequence: CDR1 SEHNR, CDR2 FQNEAQ (reference sequence). Trimming removed 5 bases at V and 5 bases at J, with 9 bases between. In DNA form, the CDR3 reads TGTGCCAGCAGCACTAAACGGACTGAAGCTTTCTTT. Residues: CASSTKRTEAFF.

With regard to this clone: The same CDR3 is also encoded by other DNA sequences in this sample. This chain uses TRBV6-6 with TRBJ1-1; D ambiguous. V lost 0 bases and J 2 bases, leaving 7 bases between the germline ends. CDR3 length equals 14 residues. Germline lookup yields CDR1 MNHNY and CDR2 SVGAGI (reference sequence). CDR3 sequence reads: CASSYSGGNTEAFF. CDR3 coding DNA: TGTGCCAGCAGTTACTCTGGCGGTAACACTGAAGCTTTCTTT.

This clone occurred a few times. The genes are TRBV25-1 and TRBJ2-7; 10 nucleotides match TRBD1. The CDR3 runs 15 residues. From germline, CDR1 is MGHDK and CDR2 SYGVNS. Unmatched junction bases numbered 4, after V lost 5 bases and J lost 0 bases. The CDR3 loop reads CASSRDRGSSYEQYF. In nucleotides, the CDR3 is TGTGCCAGCAGTCGGGACAGGGGTAGCTCCTACGAGCAGTACTTC.

This clone was seen only a few times. The V call is TRBV4-3, the J call TRBJ1-5; D is ambiguous. Germline CDR1 is LGHNA and CDR2 is YSLEER. The CDR3 spans 17 residues. Deletions cut 0 bases from V and 2 bases from J, with 14 bases between. The CDR3 region is CASSQDRGGFGNQPQHF. In nucleotides, the CDR3 is TGCGCCAGCAGCCAAGATCGAGGAGGTTTTGGCAATCAGCCCCAGCATTTT.

The rearrangement uses TRBV27 and TRBJ1-1; D might be TRBD1 (5 bases). The CDR3 spans 15 residues. Germline CDR1 is MNHEY and CDR2 is SMNVEV (reference sequence). V lost 1 base, J lost 1 base, and 10 bases lay in between. The CDR3 sequence is CASSLFGGENTEAFF. Here the CDR3 DNA reads TGTGCCAGCAGTTTATTCGGAGGGGAGAACACTGAAGCTTTCTTT.

V gene TRBV27 combines with J gene TRBJ2-5, with 13 bases fitting TRBD2. V shed 5 bases, J shed 8 bases, and the junction held 5 bases outside the gene matches. Germline CDR1 is MNHEY and CDR2 is SMNVEV (reference sequence). This CDR3 is 14 amino acids long. The CDR3 DNA follows: TGTGCCAGCAGTCCCCGACTAGCGGGGGGAACCCAGTACTTC. Translated, it gives CASSPRLAGGTQYF.

This clone came up once. The chain has TRBV25-1 and TRBJ2-7, with D possibly TRBD2 on 6 matching bases. V dropped 11 bases and J dropped 3 bases, with 14 bases sitting between them. The germline gives CDR1 MGHDK, CDR2 SYGVNS. This CDR3 spans 12 amino acids. The CDR3, as DNA: TGTGCCCCCTCGGGAGACTTCTACGAGCAGTACTTC. Protein product: CAPSGDFYEQYF.

The chain has TRBV4-3 and TRBJ1-1; D might be TRBD1 (5 bases). With 1 base removed from V and 8 bases from J, the gap between germline ends came to 11 bases. CDR1 and CDR2 from the germline V gene are LGHNA and YSLEER. The CDR3 spans 13 residues. This CDR3 reads CASSQAPRAEAFF. In nucleotides, the CDR3 is TGCGCCAGCAGCCAAGCTCCCAGGGCCGAAGCTTTCTTT.

This clone came up a few times. CDR3 sequence reads: CASSPWVRQETQYF. DNA for the CDR3: TGTGCCAGCAGCCCATGGGTGAGGCAAGAGACCCAGTACTTC. The V call is TRBV5-6, the J call TRBJ2-5; D uncertain. V was shortened by 4 bases and J by 2 bases, with 12 bases between the two germline ends. CDR1 and CDR2 (germline): SGHDT, YYEEEE. This CDR3 is 14 amino acids long.

V and J are TRBV5-1 and TRBJ1-1; TRBD1 matches 7 bases. Trimming cost V 3 bases and J 6 bases; bases outside gene matches: 8. The CDR3 consists of 14 residues. Per the germline V gene, CDR1 is SGHRS and CDR2 is YFSETQ. The CDR3 spells CASSSDDRVSEAFF. In nucleotides, the CDR3 is TGCGCCAGCAGCTCGGATGACAGGGTGTCTGAAGCTTTCTTT.

The rearrangement joins TRBV27 to TRBJ2-7; D is undetermined. This CDR3 contains 12 residues. CDR1 and CDR2 from the germline V gene are MNHEY and SMNVEV (reference sequence). Trimming cost V 8 bases and J 0 bases, with 8 bases left between them. The CDR3 coding sequence is TGTGCCAGCCGGGCCCCCTCCTACGAGCAGTACTTC. Amino acid sequence: CASRAPSYEQYF.

J is TRBJ1-5 and V is TRBV6-5; D is perhaps TRBD1 (6 bases). Germline CDR1 reads MNHEY; CDR2 reads SVGAGI. The CDR3 covers 13 residues. Trimming took off 9 bases at V and 5 bases at J, with 14 bases between the two ends. The CDR3 protein is CASGDTADQPQHF. The CDR3 DNA sequence: TGTGCCAGTGGGGACACTGCGGATCAGCCCCAGCATTTT.

This clone was recorded only once. This chain links TRBV11-2 with TRBJ2-2; 10 nucleotides match TRBD1. V trimming: 4 bases; J trimming: 1 base; junction bases outside the gene matches: 6. CDR3 length equals 17 residues. Germline V gives CDR1 SGHAT, CDR2 FQNNGV. This CDR3 is CASSSRQGAWNTGELFF. The CDR3, as DNA: TGTGCCAGCAGCTCGAGACAGGGGGCGTGGAACACCGGGGAGCTGTTTTTT.

The rearrangement uses TRBV7-2 and TRBJ2-3; the D gene is possibly TRBD2 (6 bases). V was pared by 5 bases and J by 2 bases, with 17 bases between. This CDR3 is 16 amino acids long. Germline CDR1 reads SGHTA; CDR2 reads FQGNSA. CDR3: CASSAPGTHHTDTQYF. The CDR3 DNA sequence: TGTGCCAGCAGCGCCCCCGGGACTCACCACACAGATACGCAGTATTTT.

The chain combines TRBV6-1 with TRBJ1-2; possible D gene TRBD1, 5 bases. The CDR3 totals 14 residues. CDR1 MNHNS and CDR2 SASEGT come from the germline V gene. V dropped 2 bases and J dropped 1 base, with 8 bases sitting between them. The CDR3 region is CASSEFDSNYGYTF. The CDR3 DNA sequence: TGTGCCAGCAGTGAATTCGACAGTAACTATGGCTACACCTTC.

In this sample, this clone turned up once. V usage is TRBV7-9 and J usage is TRBJ1-2; 7 bases agree with TRBD1. This CDR3 contains 14 residues. The V and J ends lost 5 bases and 5 bases, in that order; junction bases with no gene match: 8. Germline V lookup: CDR1 SEHNR, CDR2 FQNEAQ (reference sequence). In DNA form, the CDR3 reads TGTGCCAGCAGCGGATGGGACAGACAATATGGCTACACCTTC. This encodes CASSGWDRQYGYTF.

This clone was observed a few times. The CDR3 DNA reads as TGTGCCAGCAGTGTACAGGGCTCTGGAAACACCATATATTTT. Translation gives CASSVQGSGNTIYF. This chain links TRBV28 with TRBJ1-3; D may be TRBD1 (6 bases). There are 14 residues in the CDR3. Trimming removed 5 bases at V and 0 bases at J, with 8 bases between. Germline V CDR1 and CDR2: MDHEN, SYDVKM.

A note on this clone: This sample also contains other DNA sequences that code for the same CDR3. This rearrangement joins TRBV30 to TRBJ2-2; the match to TRBD2 covers 7 bases. The CDR3 extends over 13 amino acids. After removal of 0 bases from V and 5 bases from J, the junction contained 0 bases not matched to a gene. The germline V gene has CDR1 GTSNPN and CDR2 SVGIG (reference sequence). In DNA form, the CDR3 reads TGTGCCTGGAGTGTGGGAGGGACCGGGGAGCTGTTTTTT. This gives the protein CAWSVGGTGELFF.

The DNA for the CDR3 is TGTGCCAGCAGCGACGGGACAGGTTCCCATAATTCACCCCTCCACTTT. Amino acid sequence: CASSDGTGSHNSPLHF. This rearrangement joins TRBV11-2 to TRBJ1-6; 8 bases map to TRBD1. Germline assignment: CDR1 SGHAT and CDR2 FQNNGV. This CDR3 spans 16 amino acids. The trim removed 5 bases at V and 5 bases at J, leaving 8 bases unmatched.